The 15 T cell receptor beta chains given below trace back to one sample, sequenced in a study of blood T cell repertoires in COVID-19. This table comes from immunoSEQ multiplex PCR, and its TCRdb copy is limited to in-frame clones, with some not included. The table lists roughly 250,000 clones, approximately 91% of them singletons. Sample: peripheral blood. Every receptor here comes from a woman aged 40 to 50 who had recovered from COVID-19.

CDR3 sequence: CASSSSPRDYGYTF. CDR3 coding DNA: TGTGCCAGCAGCTCCTCCCCACGGGACTATGGCTACACCTTC. The gene calls are TRBV3-1 (or the pseudogene TRBV3-2) and TRBJ1-2; D ambiguous. The CDR3 has 14 amino acids. V dropped 5 bases and J dropped 3 bases, with 13 bases sitting between them. Germline V gene lookup returns CDR1 LGHDT and CDR2 YNNKEL (reference sequence).

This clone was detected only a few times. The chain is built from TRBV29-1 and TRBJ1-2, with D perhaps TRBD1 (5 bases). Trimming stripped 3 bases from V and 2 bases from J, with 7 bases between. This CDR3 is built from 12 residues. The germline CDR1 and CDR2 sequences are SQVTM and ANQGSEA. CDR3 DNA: TGCAGCGTTGATCGACAGAACTATGGCTACACCTTC. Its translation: CSVDRQNYGYTF. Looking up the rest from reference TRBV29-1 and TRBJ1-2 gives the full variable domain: SAVISQKPSRDICQRGTSLTIQCQVDSQVTMMFWYRQQPGQSLTLIATANQGSEATYESGFVIDKFPISRPNLTFSTLTVSNMSPEDSSIYLCSVDRQNYGYTFGSGTRLTVV.

The CDR3 here is CASSPSGGGKHGYTF. As DNA, the CDR3 is TGTGCCAGCTCCCCCTCAGGGGGCGGCAAGCATGGCTACACCTTC. This chain links TRBV18 with TRBJ1-2, with 8 bases that match TRBD1. CDR1 and CDR2 from the germline V gene are KGHSH and LQKENI. The CDR3 contains 15 residues. J lost 6 bases, V lost 6 bases, and 12 bases had no gene match.

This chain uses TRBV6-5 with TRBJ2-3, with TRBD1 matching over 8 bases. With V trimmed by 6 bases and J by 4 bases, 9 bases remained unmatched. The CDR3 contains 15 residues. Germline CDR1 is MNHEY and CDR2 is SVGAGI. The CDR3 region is CASRHRGRLPDTQYF. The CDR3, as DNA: TGTGCCAGCAGACACAGGGGGAGACTGCCAGATACGCAGTATTTT.

The CDR3 nucleotides are TGTGCCAGCTCCCCGGGACAGGGTCAAGAGACCCAGTACTTC. Its protein product is CASSPGQGQETQYF. This chain connects TRBV18 to TRBJ2-5, with 9 nucleotides matching TRBD1. J lost 2 bases, V lost 6 bases, and 4 bases had no gene match. The V gene's germline CDR1 is KGHSH and CDR2 LQKENI. The CDR3 contains 14 residues.

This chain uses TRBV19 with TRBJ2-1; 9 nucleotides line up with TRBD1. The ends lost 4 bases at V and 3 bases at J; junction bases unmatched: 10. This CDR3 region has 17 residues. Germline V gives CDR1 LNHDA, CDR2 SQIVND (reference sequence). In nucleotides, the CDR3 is TGTGCCAGTAGTACCCCTTCAGTGGGACAGGGCTACAATGAGCAGTTCTTC. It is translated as CASSTPSVGQGYNEQFF.

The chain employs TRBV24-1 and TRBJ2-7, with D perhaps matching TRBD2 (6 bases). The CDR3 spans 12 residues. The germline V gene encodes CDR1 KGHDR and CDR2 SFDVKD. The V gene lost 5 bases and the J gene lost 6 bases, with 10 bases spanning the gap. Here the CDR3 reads CATSAIGSEQYF. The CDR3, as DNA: TGTGCCACCAGTGCGATCGGGAGCGAGCAGTACTTC.

CDR3 protein: CASSQELGAVYGYTF. CDR3 sequence (DNA): TGCGCCAGCAGCCAAGAATTGGGGGCGGTCTATGGCTACACCTTC. The chain links TRBV4-3 to TRBJ1-2; the D gene is possibly TRBD1 (6 bases). CDR1 is LGHNA, CDR2 YSLEER, per germline. This CDR3 contains 15 residues. The germline V and J ends were trimmed by 0 bases and 4 bases, with 12 bases remaining between them.

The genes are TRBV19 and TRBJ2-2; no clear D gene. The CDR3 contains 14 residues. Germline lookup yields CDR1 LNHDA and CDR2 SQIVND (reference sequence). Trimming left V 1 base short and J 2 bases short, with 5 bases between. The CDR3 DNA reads TGTGCCAGTAGTATAGTTGGCAACACCGGGGAGCTGTTTTTT. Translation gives CASSIVGNTGELFF.

This CDR3 reads CASSLARPFSGTGTYEQYF. CDR3 DNA: TGTGCCAGCAGCTTAGCTAGGCCCTTCTCCGGGACAGGGACGTACGAGCAGTACTTC. The chain uses TRBV11-3 and TRBJ2-7; 9 bases are shared with TRBD1. This CDR3 has 19 residues. Germline loops: CDR1 SGHNT, CDR2 YENEEA. J lost 4 bases, V lost 1 base, and 17 bases had no gene match.

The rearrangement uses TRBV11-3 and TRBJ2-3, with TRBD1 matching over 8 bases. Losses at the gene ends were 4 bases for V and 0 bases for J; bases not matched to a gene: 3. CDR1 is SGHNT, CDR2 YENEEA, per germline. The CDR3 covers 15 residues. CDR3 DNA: TGTGCCAGCAGCTGGACAGGGAAGAGCACAGATACGCAGTATTTT. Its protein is CASSWTGKSTDTQYF. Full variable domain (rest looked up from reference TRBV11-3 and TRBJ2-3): EAGVVQSPRYKIIEKKQPVAFWCNPISGHNTLYWYLQNLGQGPELLIRYENEEAVDDSQLPKDRFSAERLKGVDSTLKIQPAELGDSAVYLCASSWTGKSTDTQYFGPGTRLTVL.

The DNA of the CDR3 is TGTGCCAGCAGTTCCCCGACAGGGGGGACGAACCTTTACACTGAAGCTTTCTTT. This translates into CASSSPTGGTNLYTEAFF. The chain uses TRBV27 and TRBJ1-1, with 9 bases identical to TRBD1. Looked up from germline, CDR1 is MNHEY and CDR2 is SMNVEV (reference sequence). V trimming: 4 bases; J trimming: 3 bases; junction bases outside the gene matches: 15. This CDR3 has 18 residues.

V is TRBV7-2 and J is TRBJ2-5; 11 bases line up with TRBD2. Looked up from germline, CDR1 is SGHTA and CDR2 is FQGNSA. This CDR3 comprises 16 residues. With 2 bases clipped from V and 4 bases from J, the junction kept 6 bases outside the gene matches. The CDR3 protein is CASSLSLAGVRETQYF. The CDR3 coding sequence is TGTGCCAGCAGCTTATCACTAGCGGGGGTTCGAGAGACCCAGTACTTC.

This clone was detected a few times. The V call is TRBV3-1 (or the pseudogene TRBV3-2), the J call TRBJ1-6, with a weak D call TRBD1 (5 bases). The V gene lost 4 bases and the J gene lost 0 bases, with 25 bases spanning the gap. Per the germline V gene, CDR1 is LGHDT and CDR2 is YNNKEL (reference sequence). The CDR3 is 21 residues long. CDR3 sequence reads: CASSPTRWGRSAGSYNSPLHF. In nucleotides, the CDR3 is TGTGCCAGCAGCCCAACCCGCTGGGGCCGGAGCGCCGGCTCCTATAATTCACCCCTCCACTTT.

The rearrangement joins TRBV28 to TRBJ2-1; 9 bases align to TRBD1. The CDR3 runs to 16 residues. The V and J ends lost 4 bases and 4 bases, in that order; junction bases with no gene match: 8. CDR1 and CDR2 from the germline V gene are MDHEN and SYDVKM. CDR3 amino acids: CASSSIRQGGYNEQFF. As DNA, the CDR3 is TGTGCCAGCAGTTCCATTAGACAGGGGGGATACAATGAGCAGTTCTTC.